The clone carrying this T cell receptor (beta chain) has only a few counts. The antigen is unknown. The data stem from a study of CD8+ T cells in alopecia areata. The authors sorted CD4+ and CD8+ T cells from PBMCs. The authors extracted RNA and reverse transcribed it into cDNA as the sequencing template. Profiling relied on immunoSEQ multiplex PCR, and the TCRdb table lists in-frame clones only, not all of them. This sample has over 150,000 clones; 56% occur once, and the top ten carry nearly 5%. Whole-study findings and limits: Possibly as an HLA-related effect, TCR sharing across patients appeared less clear than in mice.

Germline V gene data show CDR1 as SNHLY and CDR2 as FYNNEI. With 3 bases removed from V and 5 bases from J, the gap between germline ends came to 11 bases. The CDR3 covers 13 residues. Sequenced input: CD8+ T cells sorted from blood. This receptor was obtained from a human donor in good health. The rearrangement joins TRBV2 to TRBJ2-7, with D unclear. For the CDR3, the DNA is TGTGCCAGCAGTGATGGGTCGGTCAACGAGCAGTACTTC. It translates to CASSDGSVNEQYF.